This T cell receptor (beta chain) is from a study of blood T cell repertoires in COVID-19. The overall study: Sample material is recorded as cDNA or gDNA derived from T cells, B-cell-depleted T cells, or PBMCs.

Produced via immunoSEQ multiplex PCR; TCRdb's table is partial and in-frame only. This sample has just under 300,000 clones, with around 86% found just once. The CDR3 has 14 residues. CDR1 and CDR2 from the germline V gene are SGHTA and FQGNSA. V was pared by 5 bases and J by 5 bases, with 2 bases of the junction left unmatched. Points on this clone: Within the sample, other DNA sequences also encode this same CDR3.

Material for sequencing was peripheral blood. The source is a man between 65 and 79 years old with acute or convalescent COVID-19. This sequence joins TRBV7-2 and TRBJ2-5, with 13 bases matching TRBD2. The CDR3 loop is CASSPGLAGETQYF. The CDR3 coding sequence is TGTGCCAGCAGCCCGGGACTAGCGGGGGAGACCCAGTACTTC.